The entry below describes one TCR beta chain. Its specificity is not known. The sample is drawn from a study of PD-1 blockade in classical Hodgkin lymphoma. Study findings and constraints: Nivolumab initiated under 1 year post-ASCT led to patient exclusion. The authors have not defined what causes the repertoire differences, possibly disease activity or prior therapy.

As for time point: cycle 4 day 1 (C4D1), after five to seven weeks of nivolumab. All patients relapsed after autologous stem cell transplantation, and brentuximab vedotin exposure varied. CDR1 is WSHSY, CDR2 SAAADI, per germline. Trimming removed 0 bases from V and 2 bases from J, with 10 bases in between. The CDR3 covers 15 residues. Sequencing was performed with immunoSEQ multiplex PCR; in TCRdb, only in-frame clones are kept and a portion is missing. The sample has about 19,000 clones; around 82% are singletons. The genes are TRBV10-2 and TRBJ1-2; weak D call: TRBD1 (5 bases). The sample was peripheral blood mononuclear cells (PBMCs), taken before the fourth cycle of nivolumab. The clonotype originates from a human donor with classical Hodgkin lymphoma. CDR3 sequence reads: CASSESWGRNYGYTF. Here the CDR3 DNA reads TGCGCCAGCAGTGAGTCGTGGGGCAGAAACTATGGCTACACCTTC.